These 21 T cell receptor beta chains share one sample of origin, sequenced in a study of blood T cell repertoires in COVID-19. Sequencing used immunoSEQ multiplex PCR; TCRdb keeps in-frame clones, though not all of them. Among fewer than 250,000 clones listed, approximately 83% were seen once. Input material: PBMCs or T cells enriched from blood (not recorded which). The origin of the receptors is a woman aged 35 to 49 who had been exposed to COVID-19.

This chain joins TRBV7-2 and TRBJ2-3, with 8 positions matching TRBD2. Germline values: CDR1 SGHTA, CDR2 FQGNSA. J lost 4 bases, V lost 2 bases, and 14 bases had no gene match. This CDR3 is built from 18 residues. The DNA for the CDR3 is TGTGCCAGCAGCTTATTGGGTACGGGGGGGCGTCAGGCAGATACGCAGTATTTT. It codes for CASSLLGTGGRQADTQYF.

The chain uses TRBV4-3 and TRBJ1-4; 7 nucleotides match TRBD1. Germline V gene data show CDR1 as LGHNA and CDR2 as YSLEER. J was trimmed by 0 bases and V by 2 bases; bases with no gene match: 6. This CDR3 has 17 residues. The CDR3 DNA follows: TGCGCCAGCAGCCAAAGGACAGGACGGGCAACTAATGAAAAACTGTTTTTT. Translating it yields CASSQRTGRATNEKLFF.

The chain links TRBV29-1 to TRBJ1-2; no clear D gene. The CDR3 has 12 residues. V was pared by 5 bases and J by 4 bases, with 11 bases between. Germline CDR1 SQVTM, CDR2 ANQGSEA. CDR3 amino acids: CSVLMAPYGYTF. The CDR3 DNA follows: TGCAGCGTTCTCATGGCCCCCTATGGCTACACCTTC.

The chain links TRBV19 to TRBJ2-2; D remains ambiguous. Germline V gene sequence: CDR1 LNHDA, CDR2 SQIVND (reference sequence). The CDR3 has 13 residues. V dropped 4 bases and J dropped 7 bases, with 10 bases sitting between them. CDR3 DNA: TGTGCCAGTAGTACCCAGTATGGCGGGGAGCTGTTTTTT. The encoded protein is CASSTQYGGELFF. Variable domain in full (rest from reference TRBV19 and TRBJ2-2): DGGITQSPKYLFRKEGQNVTLSCEQNLNHDAMYWYRQDPGQGLRLIYYSQIVNDFQKGDIAEGYSVSREKKESFPLTVTSAQKNPTAFYLCASSTQYGGELFFGEGSRLTVL.

The chain couples TRBV9 to TRBJ1-6, with 9 positions matching TRBD1. J gave up 9 bases and V 3 bases, and 7 bases lay outside the gene matches. This CDR3 has 15 residues. CDR1 and CDR2 from the germline V gene are SGDLS and YYNGEE. This chain's CDR3 is CASSEWTGVGSPLHF. Here the CDR3 DNA reads TGTGCCAGCAGCGAATGGACAGGGGTAGGTTCACCCCTCCACTTT.

The genes are TRBV5-6 and TRBJ1-2, with D possibly being TRBD1 (6 bases). Germline V gene sequence: CDR1 SGHDT, CDR2 YYEEEE. Trimming removed 0 bases from V and 7 bases from J, with 10 bases in between. The CDR3 covers 13 residues. The CDR3, as DNA: TGTGCCAGCAGCTTGGAGGGGGTTGGTGGCTACACCTTC. This gives the protein CASSLEGVGGYTF.

The chain recombines TRBV5-4 with TRBJ2-1, with a weak D call TRBD2 (5 bases). The CDR3 is 14 residues long. With 0 bases removed from V and 9 bases from J, the gap between germline ends came to 13 bases. Per germline, CDR1 SGHNT and CDR2 YYREEE (reference sequence). CDR3 sequence reads: CASSLEVIAGEQFF. CDR3 DNA: TGTGCCAGCAGCTTGGAAGTAATCGCGGGTGAGCAGTTCTTC.

CDR3 sequence: CASSKAPLPGDGGDTEAFF. CDR3 sequence (DNA): TGTGCCAGCAGCAAAGCGCCTCTGCCCGGGGACGGGGGGGACACTGAAGCTTTCTTT. This sequence joins TRBV21-1 and TRBJ1-1. TRBV21-1 is flagged as a pseudogene. CDR3 size: 19 residues.

Notes on this clone: Other DNA variants within this sample encode the same CDR3. This chain connects TRBV7-3 to TRBJ1-1, with D perhaps TRBD1 (5 bases). This CDR3 has 13 amino acids. The germline V and J ends were trimmed by 4 bases and 5 bases, with 11 bases remaining between them. CDR1 and CDR2 from the germline V gene are SGHTA and FQGTGA. In DNA, the CDR3 is TGTGCCAGCAGCTCCCAGGGTGGGACTGAAGCTTTCTTT. Protein sequence: CASSSQGGTEAFF.

V usage is TRBV28 and J usage is TRBJ1-5, with a possible D match to TRBD1 (6 bases). Trimming left V 5 bases short and J 0 bases short, with 14 bases between. The CDR3 sequence is 16 residues long. CDR1 and CDR2 from the germline V gene are MDHEN and SYDVKM. The CDR3 DNA is TGTGCCAGCAGTCCCGGACAGCAACATAGCAATCAGCCCCAGCATTTT. Its translation is CASSPGQQHSNQPQHF.

This clone has a single count. The chain couples TRBV12-3 or TRBV12-4 to TRBJ1-5; D is unclear. This CDR3 is 13 amino acids long. The ends were cut back, 3 bases at V and 2 bases at J, with 5 bases in the middle. The DNA of the CDR3 is TGTGCCAGCAGTTTCGGGGGCAATCAGCCCCAGCATTTT. As protein: CASSFGGNQPQHF.

Regarding this clone: In the same sample, other DNA sequences code for this CDR3. The chain links TRBV19 to TRBJ2-1; TRBD2 matches at 7 bases. Germline V CDR1 and CDR2: LNHDA, SQIVND (reference sequence). There are 15 residues in the CDR3. V lost 1 base and J lost 1; bases outside the gene matches: 1. CDR3 coding DNA: TGTGCCAGTAGTATAGCCGGGGGGTCCTACAATGAGCAGTTCTTC. Translated, it gives CASSIAGGSYNEQFF. Full variable domain (outside the CDR3, taken from reference TRBV19 and TRBJ2-1): DGGITQSPKYLFRKEGQNVTLSCEQNLNHDAMYWYRQDPGQGLRLIYYSQIVNDFQKGDIAEGYSVSREKKESFPLTVTSAQKNPTAFYLCASSIAGGSYNEQFFGPGTRLTVL.

The V call is TRBV29-1, the J call TRBJ2-5; tentatively, D is TRBD2 (5 bases). The CDR3 spans 11 residues. V shed 7 bases and J shed 0 bases, with 6 bases lying between them. CDR1 is SQVTM and CDR2 is ANQGSEA in the germline V gene. CDR3 protein: CSAGDQETQYF. Written as DNA, the CDR3 is TGCAGCGCCGGGGACCAAGAGACCCAGTACTTC. Supplemented by reference TRBV29-1 and TRBJ2-5, the full variable domain reads SAVISQKPSRDICQRGTSLTIQCQVDSQVTMMFWYRQQPGQSLTLIATANQGSEATYESGFVIDKFPISRPNLTFSTLTVSNMSPEDSSIYLCSAGDQETQYFGPGTRLLVL.

The chain has TRBV6-5 and TRBJ2-5; D is unresolved. This CDR3 comprises 13 residues. CDR1 and CDR2 from the germline V gene are MNHEY and SVGAGI. V was pared by 7 bases and J by 5 bases, with 14 bases between. The CDR3 loop is CASTPRITETQYF. CDR3 nucleotides: TGTGCCAGCACCCCTAGGATTACGGAGACCCAGTACTTC.

The J gene is TRBJ1-6, the V gene TRBV7-2; D is perhaps TRBD1 (6 bases). Germline V lookup: CDR1 SGHTA, CDR2 FQGNSA. The CDR3 is made up of 14 amino acids. V was clipped by 4 bases and J by 10 bases, with 14 bases between them. CDR3 protein: CASSSAGVRSPLHF. The CDR3 nucleotides read TGTGCCAGCAGCTCGGCAGGGGTACGGTCACCCCTCCACTTT.

V gene TRBV27 combines with J gene TRBJ1-1; TRBD1 matches at 7 bases. The ends lost 6 bases at V and 5 bases at J; junction bases unmatched: 6. CDR3 length: 13 amino acids. Germline V gives CDR1 MNHEY, CDR2 SMNVEV (reference sequence). The CDR3 spells CASRRTGETEAFF. The DNA of the CDR3 is TGTGCCAGCAGGCGCACAGGGGAGACTGAAGCTTTCTTT.

The chain carries TRBV2 and TRBJ1-6; 8 bases align to TRBD1. This CDR3 contains 14 residues. The V and J ends lost 5 bases and 10 bases, in that order; junction bases with no gene match: 7. Germline V CDR1 and CDR2: SNHLY, FYNNEI. The CDR3 loop reads CASSRTGKGSPLHF. The CDR3 nucleotides read TGTGCCAGCAGTCGGACAGGGAAAGGATCACCCCTCCACTTT.

The chain combines TRBV7-2 with TRBJ1-5; D remains ambiguous. CDR1 is SGHTA, CDR2 FQGNSA, per germline. Trimming stripped 1 base from V and 6 bases from J, with 4 bases between. The CDR3 sequence is 12 residues long. The CDR3 DNA reads as TGTGCCAGCAGCTTAGAGCTTCAGCCCCAGCATTTT. Translated: CASSLELQPQHF. The variable domain in full, with the rest retrieved from reference TRBV7-2 and TRBJ1-5, is GAGVSQSPSNKVTEKGKDVELRCDPISGHTALYWYRQSLGQGLEFLIYFQGNSAPDKSGLPSDRFSAERTGGSVSTLTIQRTQQEDSAVYLCASSLELQPQHFGDGTRLSIL.

This rearrangement joins TRBV7-8 to TRBJ1-6; 7 bases map to TRBD1. The CDR3 spans 15 residues. Germline V gives CDR1 SGHVS, CDR2 FQNEAQ. Trimming removed 5 bases from V and 3 bases from J; junction bases left unmatched: 4. The CDR3 here is CASSPRGDYNSPLHF. As DNA, the CDR3 is TGTGCCAGCAGCCCCAGGGGGGACTATAATTCACCCCTCCACTTT.

In nucleotides, the CDR3 is TGCGCCAGCAGCGACCAGGGGCCCTCTGGGGCCAACGTCCTGACTTTC. It is translated as CASSDQGPSGANVLTF. This sequence joins TRBV5-1 and TRBJ2-6, with D perhaps TRBD1 (6 bases). Germline V lookup: CDR1 SGHRS, CDR2 YFSETQ. The V and J ends lost 4 bases and 0 bases respectively, with 11 bases between them. CDR3 length: 16 amino acids.

The gene calls are TRBV5-6 and TRBJ1-2; TRBD1 might be the D (6 bases). Germline CDR1 and CDR2: SGHDT and YYEEEE. The CDR3 is 17 residues long. The V end was cut by 4 bases, the J end by 5 bases, with 24 bases between. Here the CDR3 DNA reads TGTGCCAGCAGCCCCCCCCCGACAGGCTCCTTTGGGTATGGCTACACCTTC. The encoded protein is CASSPPPTGSFGYGYTF. Using reference TRBV5-6 and TRBJ1-2 for the parts outside the CDR3, the full variable domain is DAGVTQSPTHLIKTRGQQVTLRCSPKSGHDTVSWYQQALGQGPQFIFQYYEEEERQRGNFPDRFSGHQFPNYSSELNVNALLLGDSALYLCASSPPPTGSFGYGYTFGSGTRLTVV.